One TCR beta chain is described in this entry. This sample is part of a study of blood T cell repertoires in COVID-19. Across the study: From the United States, Italy and Spain came samples of acute and convalescent COVID-19. PBMCs, B-cell-depleted T cells, or T cells provided the cDNA or gDNA that made up the material.

The germline CDR1 and CDR2 sequences are MNHEY and SVGEGT. Losses at the gene ends were 3 bases for V and 1 base for J; bases not matched to a gene: 12. This CDR3 comprises 19 residues. In the source study's methods: Estimates of nucleated cell counts were drawn from the amplification of reference gene primers. Sequencing used immunoSEQ multiplex PCR; TCRdb keeps in-frame clones, though not all of them. D and trimming were read from the DNA, whereas the V and J calls and clone size are those reported in that table. Of about 130,000 clones listed, around 88% are singletons. The sample taken for sequencing was peripheral blood. V and J are TRBV6-2 or TRBV6-3 and TRBJ2-2; TRBD1 aligns across 9 bases. The sequence was collected from a man aged 55 to 70 with COVID-19, enrolled during active disease. CDR3 DNA: TGTGCCAGCAGTTATTCGCCAATTAACAGGGGGCTGAACACCGGGGAGCTGTTTTTT. Translated, it gives CASSYSPINRGLNTGELFF.